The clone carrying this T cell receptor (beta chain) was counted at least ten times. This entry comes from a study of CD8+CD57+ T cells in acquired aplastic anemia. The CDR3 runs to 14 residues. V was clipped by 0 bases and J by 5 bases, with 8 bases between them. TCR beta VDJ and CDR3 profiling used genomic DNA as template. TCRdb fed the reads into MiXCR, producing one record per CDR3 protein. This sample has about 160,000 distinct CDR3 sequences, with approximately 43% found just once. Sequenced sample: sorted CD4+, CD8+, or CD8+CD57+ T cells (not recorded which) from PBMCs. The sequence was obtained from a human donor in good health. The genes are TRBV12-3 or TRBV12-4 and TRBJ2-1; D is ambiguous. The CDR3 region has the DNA TGTGCCAGCAGTTTAGCGCGCCGTAACAATGAGCAGTTCTTC. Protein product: CASSLARRNNEQFF.